The TCR beta chain described here comes from a study of blood T cell repertoires in COVID-19. Overall study context: COVID-19 samples collected from the United States, Italy and Spain covered acute and convalescent phases.

Here immunoSEQ multiplex PCR was the method, and the copy in TCRdb shows in-frame clones only, minus some. This sample has 130,000 to 150,000 clones; about 85% occur once, and the top ten carry about 39%. The CDR3 totals 15 residues. Trimming removed 8 bases from V and 0 bases from J, with 14 bases in between. Germline V gene data show CDR1 as MNHEY and CDR2 as SVGAGI. Sequenced material: peripheral blood. V is TRBV6-5 and J is TRBJ1-3; D gene ambiguous. This TCR was recovered from a human donor in a cohort sampled during active COVID-19. The CDR3 loop reads CASWPAGSSGNTIYF. The CDR3 DNA is TGTGCCAGCTGGCCCGCCGGGAGCTCTGGAAACACCATATATTTT.